This T cell receptor (beta chain) was sequenced in a study of T cell clones after liver transplantation. On the study more broadly: Without induction therapy, subjects received standard immunosuppression until 12-24 months post-transplant.

The CDR3 covers 15 residues. Germline CDR1 reads LNHDA; CDR2 reads SQIVND (reference sequence). The ends were cut back, 4 bases at V and 0 bases at J, with 10 bases in the middle. TCRdb keeps only in-frame clones here, not all; method: immunoSEQ multiplex PCR. This sample carries tens of thousands of clones, 71% of them seen once, and the ten largest clones take roughly 15%. Sorting of unstimulated PBMCs yielded separate CD3+CD4+ and CD3+CD8+ fractions. The V call is TRBV19, the J call TRBJ2-1; D possibly corresponds to TRBD2 (5 bases). The source is a human donor who received a liver transplant. The sample in question was CD4+ T cells from blood, obtained before liver transplant. The CDR3 loop reads CASSKEDPSYNEQFF. The CDR3 nucleotides are TGTGCCAGTAGTAAGGAGGATCCCTCCTACAATGAGCAGTTCTTC.